These 10 T cell receptor beta chains came from one sample sequenced in a study of T cell clonotyping in hematopoietic cell transplantation. TCRdb's copy holds only in-frame clones and misses some; the assay was immunoSEQ multiplex PCR. The top ten hold 1.4% to 1.5% of the sample, which has about 27,000 clones, 90% to 97% seen once. The sequencing sample was made of peripheral blood mononuclear cells. All receptors derive from a man in his fifties in good health. Some clones in this sample may be carry-over from other donors' samples.

V is TRBV29-1 and J is TRBJ1-1; D unresolved. The CDR3 loop spans 11 amino acids. In germline, CDR1 is SQVTM, CDR2 ANQGSEA. Trimming shortened V by 8 bases and J by 2 bases, and 9 bases separated the two germline ends. Written as DNA, the CDR3 is TGCAGCTCCCTGGGTAACACTGAAGCTTTCTTT. It is translated as CSSLGNTEAFF.

The genes are TRBV7-3 and TRBJ2-7; tentative D call: TRBD1 (5 bases). CDR3 length: 15 residues. V lost 5 bases, J lost 5 bases, and 19 bases lay in between. Germline CDR1 is SGHTA and CDR2 is FQGTGA. CDR3 sequence reads: CASSALVAGRHEQYF. DNA of the CDR3: TGTGCCAGCAGCGCGCTGGTGGCAGGGCGCCACGAGCAGTACTTC.

The chain recombines TRBV4-3 with TRBJ1-1; a weak D match, TRBD1 (5 bases). This CDR3 spans 16 amino acids. V lost 0 bases, J lost 1 base, and 12 bases lay in between. CDR1 is LGHNA, CDR2 YSLEER, per germline. CDR3 DNA sequence: TGCGCCAGCAGCCAAGAGGAGAGGGGAAAGAACACTGAAGCTTTCTTT. Translated, it gives CASSQEERGKNTEAFF.

This sequence joins TRBV7-2 and TRBJ1-5; D gene ambiguous. The germline gives CDR1 SGHTA, CDR2 FQGNSA. This CDR3 is 13 amino acids long. Trimming removed 0 bases at V and 6 bases at J, with 6 bases between. CDR3 region: CASSLAPLQPQHF. CDR3 nucleotides: TGTGCCAGCAGCTTAGCTCCCCTTCAGCCCCAGCATTTT.

This chain connects TRBV25-1 to TRBJ2-7, with D unresolved. Deletions cut 4 bases from V and 5 bases from J, with 12 bases between. Germline V gene sequence: CDR1 MGHDK, CDR2 SYGVNS. This CDR3 comprises 13 residues. As DNA, the CDR3 is TGTGCCAGCAGTGTGCTGCCCAACCACGAGCAGTACTTC. Protein product: CASSVLPNHEQYF.

Here the CDR3 reads CASSLGQKNTEAFF. CDR3 in DNA: TGTGCCAGCAGCTTAGGACAGAAGAACACTGAAGCTTTCTTT. V gene TRBV7-6 combines with J gene TRBJ1-1; TRBD1 might be the D (5 bases). Germline V gene data show CDR1 as SGHVS and CDR2 as FNYEAQ. V lost 1 base, J lost 1 base, and 7 bases lay in between. The CDR3 length is 14 residues.

This clone was recorded once. This chain connects TRBV5-6 to TRBJ2-7; 9 bases are shared with TRBD1. Germline CDR1 and CDR2: SGHDT and YYEEEE. The length of the CDR3 is 15 residues. V was pared by 2 bases and J by 2 bases, with 5 bases of the junction left unmatched. The CDR3: CASSFRDRATYEQYF. The CDR3 bases are TGTGCCAGCAGCTTCCGGGACAGGGCTACCTACGAGCAGTACTTC. The variable domain in full, with the rest retrieved from reference TRBV5-6 and TRBJ2-7, is DAGVTQSPTHLIKTRGQQVTLRCSPKSGHDTVSWYQQALGQGPQFIFQYYEEEERQRGNFPDRFSGHQFPNYSSELNVNALLLGDSALYLCASSFRDRATYEQYFGPGTRLTVT.

The CDR3 loop reads CASSASENSPLHF. CDR3 in DNA: TGCGCCAGCAGTGCGTCGGAGAATTCACCCCTCCACTTT. This chain uses TRBV10-2 with TRBJ1-6; D is undetermined. This CDR3 spans 13 amino acids. V was cut by 4 bases and J by 7 bases, with 8 bases left in between. Germline-derived CDR1 and CDR2 are WSHSY and SAAADI.

The chain carries TRBV19 and TRBJ1-2, with D possibly TRBD1 on 5 matching bases. V was pared by 5 bases and J by 3 bases, with 16 bases between. This CDR3 spans 15 amino acids. The V gene's germline CDR1 is LNHDA and CDR2 SQIVND (reference sequence). CDR3 sequence reads: CASSRIREGDYGYTF. Here the CDR3 DNA reads TGTGCCAGTAGTCGAATAAGGGAAGGGGACTATGGCTACACCTTC.

The chain carries TRBV11-2 and TRBJ1-1; 7 nucleotides line up with TRBD1. Germline-derived CDR1 and CDR2 are SGHAT and FQNNGV. CDR3 size: 16 residues. V lost 4 bases to trimming and J lost 0 bases; unmatched junction nucleotides: 8. CDR3 sequence reads: CASSSNRGGLNTEAFF. Written as DNA, the CDR3 is TGTGCCAGCAGCTCTAACAGGGGCGGACTGAACACTGAAGCTTTCTTT.